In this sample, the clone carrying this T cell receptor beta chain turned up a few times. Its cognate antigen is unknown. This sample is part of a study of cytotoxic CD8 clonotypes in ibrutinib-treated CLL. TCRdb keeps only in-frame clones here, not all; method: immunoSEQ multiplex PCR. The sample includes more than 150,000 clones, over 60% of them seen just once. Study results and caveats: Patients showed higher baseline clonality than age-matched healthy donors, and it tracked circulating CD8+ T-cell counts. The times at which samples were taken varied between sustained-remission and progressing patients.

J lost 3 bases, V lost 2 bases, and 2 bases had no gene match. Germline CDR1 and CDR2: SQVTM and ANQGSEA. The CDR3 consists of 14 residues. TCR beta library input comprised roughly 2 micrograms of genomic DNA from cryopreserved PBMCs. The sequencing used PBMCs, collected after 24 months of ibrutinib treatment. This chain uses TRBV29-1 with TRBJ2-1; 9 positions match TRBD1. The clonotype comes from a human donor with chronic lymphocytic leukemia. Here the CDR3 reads CSVETGQGYNEQFF. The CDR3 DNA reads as TGCAGCGTTGAAACGGGACAGGGCTACAATGAGCAGTTCTTC.